This T cell receptor beta chain emerged from a study of cytomegalovirus exposure and HLA in healthy donors. On the study more broadly: Of around 400 genotyped donors, about 81% grouped in the Caucasian-associated ancestry cluster.

The primer mix had 60 Vbeta and 13 Jbeta primers. Sequencing used immunoSEQ multiplex PCR; TCRdb keeps in-frame clones, though not all of them. The repertoire holds 150,000 to 200,000 clones, with around 75% as singletons. The TCR comes from a male donor in good health and CMV-seronegative. The specimen was PBMCs.

The CDR3 DNA sequence: TGTGCCAGCAGTTTAAAGGCTAGCGGGAGGGTGGGTGAGCAGTTCTTC. Amino acids: CASSLKASGRVGEQFF. The chain links TRBV28 to TRBJ2-1, with TRBD2 identical over 12 bases. The CDR3 is 16 amino acids. V trimming: 2 bases; J trimming: 9 bases; junction bases outside the gene matches: 8. Germline V gene sequence: CDR1 MDHEN, CDR2 SYDVKM.